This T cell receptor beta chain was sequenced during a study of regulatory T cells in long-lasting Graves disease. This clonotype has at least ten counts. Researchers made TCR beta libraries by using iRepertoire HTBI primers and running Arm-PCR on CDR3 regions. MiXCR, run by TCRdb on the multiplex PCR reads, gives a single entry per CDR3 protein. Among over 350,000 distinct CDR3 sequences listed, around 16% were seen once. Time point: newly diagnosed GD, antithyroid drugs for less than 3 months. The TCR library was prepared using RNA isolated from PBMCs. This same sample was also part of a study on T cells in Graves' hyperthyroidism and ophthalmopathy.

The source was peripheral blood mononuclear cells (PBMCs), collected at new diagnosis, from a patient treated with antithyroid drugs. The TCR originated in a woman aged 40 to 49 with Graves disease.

This CDR3 is CASISLRGEDYGYTF. In DNA form, the CDR3 reads TGTGCCAGCATATCCCTCAGGGGAGAGGACTATGGCTACACCTTC. The V and J genes are TRBV11-2 and TRBJ1-2; possible D gene TRBD1, 6 bases. CDR1 is SGHAT and CDR2 is FQNNGV in the germline V gene. This CDR3 has 15 amino acids. Trimming pared 7 bases from V and 3 bases from J, leaving 18 bases between.